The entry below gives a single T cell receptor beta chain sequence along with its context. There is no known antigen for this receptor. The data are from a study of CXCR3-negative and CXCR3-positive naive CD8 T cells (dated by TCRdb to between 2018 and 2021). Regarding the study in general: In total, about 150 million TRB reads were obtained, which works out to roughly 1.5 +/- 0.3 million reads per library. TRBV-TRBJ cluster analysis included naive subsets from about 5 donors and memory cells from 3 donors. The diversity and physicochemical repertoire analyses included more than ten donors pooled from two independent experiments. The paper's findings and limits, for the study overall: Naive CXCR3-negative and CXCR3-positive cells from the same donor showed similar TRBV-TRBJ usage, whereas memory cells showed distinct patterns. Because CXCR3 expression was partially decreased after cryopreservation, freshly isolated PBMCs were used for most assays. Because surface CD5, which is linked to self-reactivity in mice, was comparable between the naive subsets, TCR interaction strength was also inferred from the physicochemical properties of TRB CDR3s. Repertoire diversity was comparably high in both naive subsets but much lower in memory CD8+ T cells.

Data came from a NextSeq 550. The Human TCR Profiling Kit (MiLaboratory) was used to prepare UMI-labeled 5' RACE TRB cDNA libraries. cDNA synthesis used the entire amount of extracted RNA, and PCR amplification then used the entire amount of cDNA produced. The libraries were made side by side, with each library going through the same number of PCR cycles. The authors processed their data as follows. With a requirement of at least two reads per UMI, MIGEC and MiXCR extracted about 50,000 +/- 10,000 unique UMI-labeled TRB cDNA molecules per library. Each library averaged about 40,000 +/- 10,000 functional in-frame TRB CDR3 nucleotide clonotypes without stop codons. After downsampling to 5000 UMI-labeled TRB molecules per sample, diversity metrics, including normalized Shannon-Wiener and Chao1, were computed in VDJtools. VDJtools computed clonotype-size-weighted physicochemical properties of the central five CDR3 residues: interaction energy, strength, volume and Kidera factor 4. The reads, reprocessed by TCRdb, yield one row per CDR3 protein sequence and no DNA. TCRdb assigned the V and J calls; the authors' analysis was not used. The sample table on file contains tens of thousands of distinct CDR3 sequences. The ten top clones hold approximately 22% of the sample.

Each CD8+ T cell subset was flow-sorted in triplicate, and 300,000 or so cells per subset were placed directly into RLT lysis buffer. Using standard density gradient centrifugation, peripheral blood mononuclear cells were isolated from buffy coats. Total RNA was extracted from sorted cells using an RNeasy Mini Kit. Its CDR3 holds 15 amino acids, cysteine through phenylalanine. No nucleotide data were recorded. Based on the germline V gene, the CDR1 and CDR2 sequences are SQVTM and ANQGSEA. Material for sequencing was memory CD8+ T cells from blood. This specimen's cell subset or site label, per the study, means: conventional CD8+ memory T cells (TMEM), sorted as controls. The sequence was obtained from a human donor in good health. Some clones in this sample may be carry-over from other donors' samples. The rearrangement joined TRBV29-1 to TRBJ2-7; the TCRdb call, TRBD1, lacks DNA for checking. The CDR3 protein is CSVTDRDSPTYEQYF.